These T cell receptor beta chains were read from a single sample in a study of blood T cell repertoires in COVID-19. Sequenced by immunoSEQ multiplex PCR; TCRdb stores in-frame clones only, minus some. Seen here are around 330,000 clones, 88% observed once, and the top ten hold more than 3%. The sample consisted of peripheral blood. The receptor set was obtained from a woman aged 45 to 65 with active or convalescent COVID-19. The CDR3 runs from the conserved cysteine through the conserved F or W. A D gene is named only where the DNA matches it firmly. A clone size is listed for some rows: how often the clone was seen (once, few, many), or a class if it is expanded.

J gene,D gene,clone size,CDR3 length,V gene,CDR3 DNA,CDR3 protein
TRBJ1-5,-,-,14,TRBV24-1,TGTGCCACCAGTTTGGGGCAGATCAATCAGCCCCAGCATTTT,CATSLGQINQPQHF
TRBJ1-2,-,-,14,TRBV6-5,TGTGCCAGCTTGAGGGAAAGGTCTAACTATGGCTACACCTTC,CASLRERSNYGYTF
TRBJ1-5,-,-,14,TRBV18,TGTGCCAGCTCTCGGGGGAACCAGAATCAGCCCCAGCATTTT,CASSRGNQNQPQHF
TRBJ1-2,-,-,14,TRBV28,TGTGCCAGCAGTTTAGGGCTAGGGGGTCAAGGCTACACCTTC,CASSLGLGGQGYTF
TRBJ1-1,TRBD1,once,16,TRBV5-1,TGCGCCAGCAGCCTCAGGGGGCCCGGGGGCTACACTGAAGCTTTCTTT,CASSLRGPGGYTEAFF
TRBJ1-4,-,-,18,TRBV19,TGTGCCAGTAGTATAGGATCGGGAGGGCTCGCAACTAATGAAAAACTGTTTTTT,CASSIGSGGLATNEKLFF
TRBJ2-7,TRBD2,-,15,TRBV7-2,TGTGCCAGCAGCTTAGAGGCGGGGGGTCCCTACGAGCAGTACTTC,CASSLEAGGPYEQYF
TRBJ1-5,-,once,12,TRBV28,TGTGCCAGTGGAGGGTCCCATCAGCCCCAGCATTTT,CASGGSHQPQHF
TRBJ2-7,-,-,17,TRBV3-1/TRBV3-2,TGTGCCAGCAGCCAAGGCCCCGGGACTCCGAGCTCCTACGAGCAGTACTTC,CASSQGPGTPSSYEQYF
TRBJ2-7,TRBD2,-,17,TRBV28,TGTGCCAGCAGCAGACCATCTAGCGGGCCGGACTCCTACGAGCAGTACTTC,CASSRPSSGPDSYEQYF
TRBJ1-5,-,-,13,TRBV21-1,TGTGCCAGCAGCTGGAGAAAGGGGCAGCCCCAGCATTTT,CASSWRKGQPQHF
TRBJ2-3,TRBD1,many,15,TRBV5-6,TGTGCCAGCAGGGATGGGACAGGGTTGACAGATACGCAGTATTTT,CASRDGTGLTDTQYF
TRBJ2-2,TRBD2,few,16,TRBV10-1,TGCGCCAGCAGTGAGTATCGAGCGGGGACCACCGGGGAGCTGTTTTTT,CASSEYRAGTTGELFF
TRBJ1-5,-,-,14,TRBV5-5,TGTGCCAGCAGCTTGGGGAGGGGCAATCAGCCCCAGCATTTT,CASSLGRGNQPQHF
TRBJ1-1,-,-,13,TRBV6-2/TRBV6-3,TGTGCCAGCAGTGCAACGACACGCACTGAAGCTTTCTTT,CASSATTRTEAFF
TRBJ2-7,-,-,14,TRBV5-5,TGTGCCAGCAGCCCGCCGACAGTGGGGTATGAGCAGTACTTC,CASSPPTVGYEQYF